The 12 T cell receptor beta chains given below trace back to one sample, sequenced in a study of human T cells and chemical hapten exposure. The time point denotes: patch test 1, 2 weeks after DPC sensitization. Regarding treatment: therapeutic diphenylcyclopropenone sensitization with weekly scalp DPC. In TCRdb, the RACE reads were re-called with MiXCR into one record per CDR3 protein. The data contain under 200,000 distinct CDR3 sequences, around 15% of them seen just once; the ten biggest clones take up 1.5% to 2%. The sequenced sample was whole blood, obtained in connection with sensitization to the hapten diphenylcyclopropenone (DPC). These receptors came from a woman in her twenties or thirties with alopecia areata. Some clones in this sample may be carry-over from other donors' samples.

The chain is built from TRBV28 and TRBJ2-1, with D perhaps matching TRBD1 (6 bases). The CDR3 spans 14 residues. Looked up from germline, CDR1 is MDHEN and CDR2 is SYDVKM. Trimming shortened V by 4 bases and J by 10 bases, and 17 bases separated the two germline ends. The CDR3 here is CASSSPGQKGEQFF. The CDR3 bases are TGTGCCAGCAGTTCCCCGGGACAAAAAGGGGAGCAGTTCTTC.

The J gene is TRBJ1-3, the V gene TRBV7-9; tentatively, D is TRBD1 (6 bases). This CDR3 has 16 amino acids. Trimming removed 2 bases from V and 4 bases from J, with 15 bases in between. Germline V lookup: CDR1 SEHNR, CDR2 FQNEAQ (reference sequence). The CDR3 loop is CASSLPRADRGNTIYF. CDR3 nucleotides: TGTGCCAGCAGCTTACCCCGGGCGGACAGAGGAAACACCATATATTTT.

The chain joins TRBV12-3 or TRBV12-4 to TRBJ2-5, with 8 bases identical to TRBD2. This CDR3 is 13 amino acids long. The V and J ends lost 7 bases and 5 bases, in that order; junction bases with no gene match: 6. CDR3 protein: CASTRGGGETQYF. CDR3 sequence (DNA): TGTGCCAGCACCCGGGGGGGAGGGGAGACCCAGTACTTC.

This clonotype appeared many times. The rearrangement links TRBV28 to TRBJ2-7; D is possibly TRBD1 (6 bases). Trimming cost V 5 bases and J 3 bases, with 14 bases left between them. Germline V CDR1 and CDR2: MDHEN, SYDVKM. The CDR3 extends over 14 amino acids. The CDR3 DNA reads TGTGCCAGCAGTGCCCAGGGGACCATCTACGAGCAGTACTTC. Amino acids: CASSAQGTIYEQYF.

At least ten counts were recorded for this clonotype. The chain joins TRBV11-1 to TRBJ1-2, with 8 bases aligning to TRBD1. This CDR3 has 14 amino acids. J lost 4 bases, V lost 6 bases, and 7 bases had no gene match. Germline V gene sequence: CDR1 SGHAT, CDR2 FQDESV (reference sequence). In nucleotides, the CDR3 is TGTGCCAGCAGTATCGGACAGGGTGGCTATGGCTACACCTTC. Its translation is CASSIGQGGYGYTF.

In its sample, this clonotype was seen a few times. The chain uses TRBV5-4 and TRBJ1-1; D is perhaps TRBD1 (6 bases). CDR1 is SGHNT and CDR2 is YYREEE in the germline V gene (reference sequence). The length of the CDR3 is 15 residues. V was trimmed by 0 bases and J by 0 bases, leaving 9 bases between them. This CDR3 reads CASSLAQGMNTEAFF. The DNA for the CDR3 is TGTGCCAGCAGCTTGGCCCAGGGGATGAACACTGAAGCTTTCTTT.

A few counts support this clonotype. The chain is built from TRBV28 and TRBJ2-1; TRBD2 is a possible D gene (7 bases). Trimming stripped 7 bases from V and 10 bases from J, with 23 bases between. Per germline, CDR1 MDHEN and CDR2 SYDVKM. The CDR3 loop spans 15 amino acids. The CDR3 protein is CASTPSGDYRGEQFF. The CDR3 DNA reads TGTGCCAGCACTCCGTCAGGGGACTACCGTGGAGAGCAGTTCTTC.

The chain uses TRBV28 and TRBJ2-5, with D possibly matching TRBD1 (5 bases). V was trimmed by 6 bases and J by 4 bases, leaving 12 bases between them. Germline values: CDR1 MDHEN, CDR2 SYDVKM. The CDR3 totals 13 residues. CDR3 DNA sequence: TGTGCCAGCAGCGTACAGGTTCTAGAGACCCAGTACTTC. Amino acids: CASSVQVLETQYF.

This chain joins TRBV29-1 and TRBJ1-4; TRBD1 might be the D (5 bases). This CDR3 contains 13 residues. V lost 5 bases to trimming and J lost 7 bases, with 14 bases between them. Germline V gene data show CDR1 as SQVTM and CDR2 as ANQGSEA. CDR3 in DNA: TGCAGCGTTAGGGACCCGCAGGGTGAAAAACTGTTTTTT. Translation gives CSVRDPQGEKLFF. Variable domain in full (rest from reference TRBV29-1 and TRBJ1-4): SAVISQKPSRDICQRGTSLTIQCQVDSQVTMMFWYRQQPGQSLTLIATANQGSEATYESGFVIDKFPISRPNLTFSTLTVSNMSPEDSSIYLCSVRDPQGEKLFFGSGTQLSVL.

This clonotype was observed many times. The rearrangement joins TRBV7-6 to TRBJ2-5; TRBD1 or TRBD2 may be the D gene (5 bases each). CDR1 SGHVS and CDR2 FNYEAQ come from the germline V gene. V was clipped by 5 bases and J by 5 bases, with 18 bases between them. The length of the CDR3 is 15 residues. In nucleotides, the CDR3 is TGTGCCAGCAGCAACCGGGACCCAGGATCCGAGACCCAGTACTTC. It specifies CASSNRDPGSETQYF.

This clonotype was counted only a few times. The gene calls are TRBV6-6 and TRBJ2-1; 12 bases are shared with TRBD2. The V segment lost 6 bases and the J segment 10 bases; nucleotides outside the gene matches: 1. The germline gives CDR1 MNHNY, CDR2 SVGAGI (reference sequence). This CDR3 has 12 amino acids. In nucleotides, the CDR3 is TGTGCCAGCAGAGGACTAGCGGGAGAGCAGTTCTTC. It translates to CASRGLAGEQFF.

This clonotype was counted only a few times. This chain joins TRBV5-4 and TRBJ2-7; 8 positions match TRBD2. V shed 3 bases, J shed 7 bases, and the junction held 12 bases outside the gene matches. The CDR3 has 15 residues. Germline V CDR1 and CDR2: SGHNT, YYREEE (reference sequence). CDR3 residues: CASSSPGLVRGEQYF. CDR3 sequence (DNA): TGTGCCAGCAGCTCGCCGGGACTAGTACGGGGAGAGCAGTACTTC.